These 21 T cell receptor beta chains share one sample of origin, sequenced in a study of a mutant IDH1 vaccine in newly diagnosed glioma. The protocol was immunoSEQ multiplex PCR, while the TCRdb copy is restricted to in-frame clones and leaves out a portion. Among more than 50,000 clones, approximately 64% were seen once, and the ten largest hold about 5%. These receptors are not linked to any known antigen. Specified time point: week 47, end of study. Every single dose of the vaccine, 300 ug of mutant IDH1 20-mer peptide, came with topical imiquimod. The sample in question was peripheral blood mononuclear cells (PBMCs), obtained from a glioma patient whose treatment included an IDH1 peptide vaccine. The source is a man aged 35 to 55 with glioma. Some clones in this sample may be carry-over from other donors' samples.

J is TRBJ2-2 and V is TRBV25-1; the D gene is possibly TRBD1 (5 bases). In germline, CDR1 is MGHDK, CDR2 SYGVNS. With 6 bases removed from V and 6 bases from J, the gap between germline ends came to 11 bases. CDR3 length: 13 residues. CDR3 sequence (DNA): TGTGCCAGCAGAGCAGGGTGGGCCGGGGAGCTGTTTTTT. It codes for CASRAGWAGELFF.

This clone was picked up one time. The chain combines TRBV27 with TRBJ1-4, with a possible D match to TRBD1 (5 bases). From germline, CDR1 is MNHEY and CDR2 SMNVEV (reference sequence). This CDR3 has 15 amino acids. Trimming pared 3 bases from V and 8 bases from J, leaving 16 bases between. CDR3 sequence reads: CASSFGGRGGEKLFF. The DNA for the CDR3 is TGTGCCAGCAGTTTTGGAGGGAGGGGAGGAGAAAAACTGTTTTTT.

The chain recombines TRBV29-1 with TRBJ2-5; D assignment may be TRBD1 or TRBD2 (5 bases each). Germline V gene sequence: CDR1 SQVTM, CDR2 ANQGSEA. The V and J ends lost 5 bases and 4 bases respectively, with 23 bases between them. This CDR3 region has 16 residues. The CDR3, as DNA: TGCAGCGTTCTGGCTTCCGGGACCCATTCCTCAGAGACCCAGTACTTC. As protein: CSVLASGTHSSETQYF.

The J gene is TRBJ2-5, the V gene TRBV19; D perhaps matches TRBD1 (6 bases). CDR1 is LNHDA and CDR2 is SQIVND in the germline V gene (reference sequence). V was clipped by 5 bases and J by 1 base, with 11 bases between them. The CDR3 has 14 amino acids. As DNA, the CDR3 is TGTGCCAGTAGTCCCACAGGGTCCCAAGAGACCCAGTACTTC. Amino acid sequence: CASSPTGSQETQYF.

This clone was seen only a few times. This chain links TRBV7-9 with TRBJ1-1; 7 positions match TRBD1. CDR1 is SEHNR, CDR2 FQNEAQ, per germline (reference sequence). This CDR3 is 14 amino acids long. V was pared by 5 bases and J by 6 bases, with 9 bases of the junction left unmatched. In DNA, the CDR3 is TGTGCCAGCAGCCGACCGGGGACAGTTCCTGAAGCTTTCTTT. Translating gives CASSRPGTVPEAFF.

The chain combines TRBV2 with TRBJ1-1, with 7 bases aligning to TRBD1. J was trimmed by 8 bases and V by 1 base; bases with no gene match: 4. CDR3 length: 13 amino acids. Germline V gene lookup returns CDR1 SNHLY and CDR2 FYNNEI. CDR3 in DNA: TGTGCCAGCAGTGAAGAGCAGGGGGTCGAAGCTTTCTTT. It specifies CASSEEQGVEAFF.

The chain couples TRBV7-8 to TRBJ1-6; TRBD1 matches 8 bases. This CDR3 contains 17 residues. V was clipped by 1 base and J by 0 bases; unmatched bases: 2. From germline, CDR1 is SGHVS and CDR2 FQNEAQ. CDR3 bases: TGTGCCAGCAGCTTAGGACAGGGGCGCTCCTATAATTCACCCCTCCACTTT. The encoded protein is CASSLGQGRSYNSPLHF.

The chain has TRBV5-6 and TRBJ2-7, with TRBD1 identical over 7 bases. The CDR3 loop spans 16 amino acids. J was trimmed by 2 bases and V by 4 bases; bases with no gene match: 12. From germline, CDR1 is SGHDT and CDR2 YYEEEE. The CDR3 reads CASSGNRGTSTYEQYF. CDR3 nucleotide sequence: TGTGCCAGCAGCGGAAACAGGGGAACCAGCACCTACGAGCAGTACTTC.

The chain joins TRBV6-5 to TRBJ2-5; 8 nucleotides line up with TRBD1. The CDR3 runs 14 residues. Germline lookup yields CDR1 MNHEY and CDR2 SVGAGI. The junction had 6 bases not matched to a gene; V was cut back by 5 bases and J by 4 bases. The CDR3 region is CASSPGTGGETQYF. For the CDR3, the DNA is TGTGCCAGCAGTCCCGGGACAGGTGGAGAGACCCAGTACTTC.

The chain combines TRBV5-4 with TRBJ1-4; 10 bases agree with TRBD1. This CDR3 is built from 15 residues. V shed 4 bases and J 7 bases; nucleotides not matched to a gene: 7. Germline assignment: CDR1 SGHNT and CDR2 YYREEE (reference sequence). This chain's CDR3 is CASSAQTGGGEKLFF. The CDR3, as DNA: TGTGCCAGCAGCGCCCAGACAGGGGGCGGTGAAAAACTGTTTTTT. The entire variable domain, with the rest obtained from reference TRBV5-4 and TRBJ1-4, is as follows: ETGVTQSPTHLIKTRGQQVTLRCSSQSGHNTVSWYQQALGQGPQFIFQYYREEENGRGNFPPRFSGLQFPNYSSELNVNALELDDSALYLCASSAQTGGGEKLFFGSGTQLSVL.

The chain combines TRBV5-1 with TRBJ1-5; a possible D gene is TRBD1 (6 bases). CDR3 length: 13 amino acids. Germline values: CDR1 SGHRS, CDR2 YFSETQ. The germline V and J ends were trimmed by 5 bases and 4 bases, with 10 bases remaining between them. The CDR3 coding sequence is TGCGCCAGCAGTCCCCAGGGGAATCAGCCCCAGCATTTT. It is translated as CASSPQGNQPQHF.

This clone was recorded a few times. This chain uses TRBV19 with TRBJ2-7, with D possibly being TRBD1 (5 bases). CDR3 size: 13 residues. Trimming took off 8 bases at V and 4 bases at J, with 15 bases between the two ends. CDR1 is LNHDA and CDR2 is SQIVND in the germline V gene (reference sequence). The CDR3 DNA reads TGTGCCAGTTCTAAGGGGCAGGGTTACGAGCAGTACTTC. It translates to CASSKGQGYEQYF.

The chain carries TRBV10-1 and TRBJ1-2, with 9 bases lining up with TRBD1. This CDR3 is built from 17 residues. CDR1 and CDR2 (germline): WNHNN, SYGVQD (reference sequence). With 10 bases clipped from V and 8 bases from J, the junction kept 23 bases outside the gene matches. CDR3 DNA: TGCGCCATTTACAGGGGGCCCGATGGGGTACCACTGGGGGGCTACACCTTC. Translated, it gives CAIYRGPDGVPLGGYTF.

V usage is TRBV30 and J usage is TRBJ2-7; TRBD2 matches 8 bases. There are 14 residues in the CDR3. Germline CDR1 reads GTSNPN; CDR2 reads SVGIG (reference sequence). The ends lost 2 bases at V and 0 bases at J; junction bases unmatched: 3. CDR3 nucleotide sequence: TGTGCCTGGAGTCGCGGGGGGACCTCCTACGAGCAGTACTTC. Protein product: CAWSRGGTSYEQYF.

About this clone itself: Other nucleotide sequences from this sample produce the same CDR3. V and J are TRBV2 and TRBJ1-2; the D is unclear. V was clipped by 2 bases and J by 5 bases, with 3 bases between them. CDR3 length: 11 amino acids. The germline gives CDR1 SNHLY, CDR2 FYNNEI. In nucleotides, the CDR3 is TGTGCCAGCAGTGAACGATATGGCTACACCTTC. Translation: CASSERYGYTF.

This sequence joins TRBV11-3 and TRBJ1-1; 7 bases map to TRBD1. Losses at the gene ends were 4 bases for V and 4 bases for J; bases not matched to a gene: 9. The CDR3 contains 15 residues. Looked up from germline, CDR1 is SGHNT and CDR2 is YENEEA. CDR3 DNA sequence: TGTGCCAGCAGCTCCTCCGACAGGGCGGGCACTGAAGCTTTCTTT. It encodes CASSSSDRAGTEAFF.

The chain couples TRBV29-1 to TRBJ2-5; possibly TRBD1 for D (5 bases). The germline V gene encodes CDR1 SQVTM and CDR2 ANQGSEA. Trimming left V 7 bases short and J 2 bases short, with 14 bases between. CDR3 length equals 13 residues. The CDR3 region is CSAERTYQETQYF. CDR3 in DNA: TGCAGCGCCGAGAGGACATATCAAGAGACCCAGTACTTC. The full variable domain, in which reference TRBV29-1 and TRBJ2-5 provide the parts outside the CDR3, is SAVISQKPSRDICQRGTSLTIQCQVDSQVTMMFWYRQQPGQSLTLIATANQGSEATYESGFVIDKFPISRPNLTFSTLTVSNMSPEDSSIYLCSAERTYQETQYFGPGTRLLVL.

This clone has more than one count but fewer than ten. J is TRBJ1-2 and V is TRBV6-6; D call uncertain. CDR1 is MNHNY, CDR2 SVGAGI, per germline (reference sequence). The V gene lost 5 bases and the J gene lost 2 bases, with 9 bases spanning the gap. The CDR3 sequence is 13 residues long. The CDR3 DNA sequence: TGTGCCAGCAGTACCCTGGACAACTATGGCTACACCTTC. It yields the protein CASSTLDNYGYTF.

This clone appeared once. This chain connects TRBV18 to TRBJ2-5, with TRBD2 as a possible D gene (5 bases). V dropped 6 bases and J dropped 2 bases, with 13 bases sitting between them. The germline CDR1 and CDR2 sequences are KGHSH and LQKENI. The CDR3 spans 14 residues. The CDR3 is CASSVTGGQETQYF. CDR3 sequence (DNA): TGTGCCAGCTCCGTGACTGGAGGACAAGAGACCCAGTACTTC.

CDR3 residues: CASSSTGGRSNYGYTF. The CDR3 nucleotides read TGTGCCAGCAGTTCGACAGGGGGCCGATCGAACTATGGCTACACCTTC. The chain is built from TRBV2 and TRBJ1-2, with 10 bases aligning to TRBD1. This CDR3 region has 16 residues. CDR1 and CDR2 from the germline V gene are SNHLY and FYNNEI. The trim removed 5 bases at V and 2 bases at J, leaving 8 bases unmatched.

The chain recombines TRBV2 with TRBJ2-2; 12 bases align to TRBD2. Losses at the gene ends were 5 bases for V and 3 bases for J; bases not matched to a gene: 1. The CDR3 runs to 15 residues. Germline CDR1 is SNHLY and CDR2 is FYNNEI. The CDR3 is CASSTSGGHTGELFF. CDR3 nucleotides: TGTGCCAGCAGTACTAGCGGGGGGCACACCGGGGAGCTGTTTTTT.